This T cell receptor (beta chain) was sequenced in a study of CD4 T cells in relation to SARS-CoV-2 and coronaviruses. The overall study: Negative control cultures got HIV-1 Nef peptides or no peptide. Study-wide results and limits: This crossreactivity analysis covered spike protein alone, no other viral proteins.

Before the COVID-19 pandemic, during about 2010-2018, CD4+ T cells were taken from unexposed donors. CD4+ T cells were isolated from the cells after more than 8 days of culture. Unexposed-donor CD4+ T cells were probed with SARS-CoV-2 S/N and four cold-coronavirus spikes, cells permitting. V was shortened by 2 bases and J by 1 base, with 8 bases between the two germline ends. Germline CDR1 and CDR2: MNHEY and SVGAGI. The CDR3 runs 14 residues. Assay: immunoSEQ multiplex PCR; the TCRdb copy retains only in-frame clones and omits some. The sample contains 20,000 to 25,000 clones, less than 85% of which appear only once. Regarding this clone: Antigen unknown.

The chain recombines TRBV6-5 with TRBJ1-1; no firm D call. The sample taken for sequencing was CD4+ T cells from PBMCs, cultured in vitro. The clonotype originates from a human donor in good health. The CDR3 spells CASSYEPRNTEAFF. The DNA for the CDR3 is TGTGCCAGCAGTTACGAACCAAGGAACACTGAAGCTTTCTTT.